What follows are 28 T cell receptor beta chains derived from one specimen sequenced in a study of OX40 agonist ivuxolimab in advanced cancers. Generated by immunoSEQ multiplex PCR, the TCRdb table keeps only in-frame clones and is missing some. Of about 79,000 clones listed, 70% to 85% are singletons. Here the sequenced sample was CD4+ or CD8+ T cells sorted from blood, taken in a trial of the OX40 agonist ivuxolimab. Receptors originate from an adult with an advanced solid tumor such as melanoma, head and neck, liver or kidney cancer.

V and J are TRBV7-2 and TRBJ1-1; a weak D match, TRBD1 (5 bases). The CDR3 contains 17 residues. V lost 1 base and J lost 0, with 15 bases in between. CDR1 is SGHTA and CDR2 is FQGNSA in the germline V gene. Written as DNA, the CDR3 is TGTGCCAGCAGCTTAGAATGGGGGGGACTTATGAACACTGAAGCTTTCTTT. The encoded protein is CASSLEWGGLMNTEAFF.

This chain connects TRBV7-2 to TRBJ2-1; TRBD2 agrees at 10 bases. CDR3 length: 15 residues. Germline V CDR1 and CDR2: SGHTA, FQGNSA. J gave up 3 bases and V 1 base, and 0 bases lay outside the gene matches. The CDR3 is CASSLVAGGYNEQFF. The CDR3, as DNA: TGTGCCAGCAGCTTAGTAGCGGGAGGCTACAATGAGCAGTTCTTC. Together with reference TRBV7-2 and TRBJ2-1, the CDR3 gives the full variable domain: GAGVSQSPSNKVTEKGKDVELRCDPISGHTALYWYRQSLGQGLEFLIYFQGNSAPDKSGLPSDRFSAERTGGSVSTLTIQRTQQEDSAVYLCASSLVAGGYNEQFFGPGTRLTVL.

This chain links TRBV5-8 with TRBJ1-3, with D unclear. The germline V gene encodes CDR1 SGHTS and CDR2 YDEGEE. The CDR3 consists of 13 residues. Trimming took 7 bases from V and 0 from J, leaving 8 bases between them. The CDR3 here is CASCLPSGNTIYF. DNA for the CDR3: TGTGCCAGCTGTTTGCCCTCTGGAAACACCATATATTTT.

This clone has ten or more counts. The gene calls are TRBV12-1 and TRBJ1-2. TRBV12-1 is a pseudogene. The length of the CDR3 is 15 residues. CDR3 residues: CASSFESSPGYGYTF. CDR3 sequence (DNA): TGTGCCAGCAGCTTTGAGTCAAGCCCGGGCTATGGCTACACCTTC.

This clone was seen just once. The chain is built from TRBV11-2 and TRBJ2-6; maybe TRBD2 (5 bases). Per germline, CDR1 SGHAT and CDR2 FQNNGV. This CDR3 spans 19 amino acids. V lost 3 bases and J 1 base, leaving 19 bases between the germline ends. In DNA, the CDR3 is TGTGCCAGCAGCTTGAGGGTGGGTGCGGGTCGGTCTGGGGCCAACGTCCTGACTTTC. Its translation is CASSLRVGAGRSGANVLTF.

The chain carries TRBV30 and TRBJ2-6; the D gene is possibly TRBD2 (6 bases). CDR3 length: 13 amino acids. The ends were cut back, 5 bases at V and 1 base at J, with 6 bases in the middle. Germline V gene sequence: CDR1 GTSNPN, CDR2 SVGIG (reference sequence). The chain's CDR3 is CAWGLSGANVLTF. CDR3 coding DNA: TGTGCCTGGGGACTATCTGGGGCCAACGTCCTGACTTTC. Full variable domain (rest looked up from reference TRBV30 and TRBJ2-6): SQTIHQWPATLVQPVGSPLSLECTVEGTSNPNLYWYRQAAGRGLQLLFYSVGIGQISSEVPQNLSASRPQDRQFILSSKKLLLSDSGFYLCAWGLSGANVLTFGAGSRLTVL.

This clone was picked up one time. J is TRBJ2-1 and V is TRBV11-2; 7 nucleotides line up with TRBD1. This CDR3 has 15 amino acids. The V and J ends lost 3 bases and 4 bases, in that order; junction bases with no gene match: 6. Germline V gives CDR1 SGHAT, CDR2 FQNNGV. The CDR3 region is CASSLPGQKYNEQFF. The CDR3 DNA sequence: TGTGCCAGCAGCTTGCCGGGACAGAAATACAATGAGCAGTTCTTC. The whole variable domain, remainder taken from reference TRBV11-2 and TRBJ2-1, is EAGVAQSPRYKIIEKRQSVAFWCNPISGHATLYWYQQILGQGPKLLIQFQNNGVVDDSQLPKDRFSAERLKGVDSTLKIQPAKLEDSAVYLCASSLPGQKYNEQFFGPGTRLTVL.

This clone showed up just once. Here the CDR3 DNA reads TGTGCCAGCAGTTTCGAGCAGGGCTACGAGCAGTACTTC. Translated: CASSFEQGYEQYF. The gene calls are TRBV2 and TRBJ2-7; TRBD1 might be the D (5 bases). Deletions cut 5 bases from V and 3 bases from J, with 11 bases between. Germline-derived CDR1 and CDR2 are SNHLY and FYNNEI. The CDR3 is 13 amino acids.

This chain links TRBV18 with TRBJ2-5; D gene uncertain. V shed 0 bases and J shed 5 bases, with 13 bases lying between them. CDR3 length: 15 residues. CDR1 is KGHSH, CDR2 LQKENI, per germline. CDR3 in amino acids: CASSPPVLTRETQYF. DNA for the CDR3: TGTGCCAGCTCACCACCGGTACTGACTCGCGAGACCCAGTACTTC.

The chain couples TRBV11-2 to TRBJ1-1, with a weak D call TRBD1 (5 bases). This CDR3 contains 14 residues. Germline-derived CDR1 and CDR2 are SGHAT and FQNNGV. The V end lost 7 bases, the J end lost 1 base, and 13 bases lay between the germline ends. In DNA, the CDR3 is TGTGCCAGCACCCCGGGGGGACCGAACACTGAAGCTTTCTTT. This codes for CASTPGGPNTEAFF.

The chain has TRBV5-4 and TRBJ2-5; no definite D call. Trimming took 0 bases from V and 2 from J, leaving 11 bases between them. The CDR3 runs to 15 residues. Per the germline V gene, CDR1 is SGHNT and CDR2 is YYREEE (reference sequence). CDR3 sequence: CASSLARSGQETQYF. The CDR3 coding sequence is TGTGCCAGCAGCTTGGCGAGGTCAGGACAAGAGACCCAGTACTTC.

CDR3 in amino acids: CARGLSTDTQYF. CDR3 in DNA: TGTGCCAGGGGCCTTTCCACAGATACGCAGTATTTT. The V gene is TRBV2, the J gene TRBJ2-3, with D unresolved. The CDR3 has 12 amino acids. The V gene's germline CDR1 is SNHLY and CDR2 FYNNEI. The V end lost 9 bases, the J end lost 2 bases, and 9 bases lay between the germline ends.

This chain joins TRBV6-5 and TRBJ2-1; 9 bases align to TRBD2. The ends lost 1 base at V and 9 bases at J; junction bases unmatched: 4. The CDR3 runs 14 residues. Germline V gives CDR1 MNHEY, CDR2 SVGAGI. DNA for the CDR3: TGTGCCAGCAGTTACTATGAACTAGCGGGTGAGCAGTTCTTC. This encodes CASSYYELAGEQFF.

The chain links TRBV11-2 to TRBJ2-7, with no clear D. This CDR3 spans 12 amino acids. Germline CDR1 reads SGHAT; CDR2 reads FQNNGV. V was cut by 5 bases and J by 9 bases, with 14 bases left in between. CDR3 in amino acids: CASSPTSPAQYF. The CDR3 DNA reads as TGTGCCAGCAGCCCTACCTCCCCGGCGCAGTACTTC.

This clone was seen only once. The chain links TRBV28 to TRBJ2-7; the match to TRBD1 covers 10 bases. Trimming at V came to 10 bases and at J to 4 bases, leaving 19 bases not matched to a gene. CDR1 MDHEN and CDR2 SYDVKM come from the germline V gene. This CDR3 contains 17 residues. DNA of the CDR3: TGTGCCACCCACTCTGGACAGGGGGGCTCTTGGCCATACGAGCAGTACTTC. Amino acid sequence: CATHSGQGGSWPYEQYF.

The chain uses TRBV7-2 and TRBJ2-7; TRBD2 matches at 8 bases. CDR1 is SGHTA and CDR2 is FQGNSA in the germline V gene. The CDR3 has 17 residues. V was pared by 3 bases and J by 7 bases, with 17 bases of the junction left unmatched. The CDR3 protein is CASSFRGDLGGRREQYF. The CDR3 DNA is TGTGCCAGCAGCTTTCGAGGGGATCTGGGCGGGAGGAGGGAGCAGTACTTC.

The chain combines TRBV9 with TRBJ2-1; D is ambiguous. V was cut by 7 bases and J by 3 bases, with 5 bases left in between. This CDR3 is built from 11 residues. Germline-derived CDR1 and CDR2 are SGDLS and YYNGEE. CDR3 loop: CASGVYNEQFF. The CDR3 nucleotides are TGTGCCAGCGGTGTCTACAATGAGCAGTTCTTC.

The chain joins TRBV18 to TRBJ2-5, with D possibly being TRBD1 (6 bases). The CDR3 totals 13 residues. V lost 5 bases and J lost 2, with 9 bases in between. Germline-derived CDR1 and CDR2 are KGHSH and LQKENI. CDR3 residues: CASSAGTQETQYF. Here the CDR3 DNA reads TGTGCCAGCTCAGCCGGGACACAAGAGACCCAGTACTTC.

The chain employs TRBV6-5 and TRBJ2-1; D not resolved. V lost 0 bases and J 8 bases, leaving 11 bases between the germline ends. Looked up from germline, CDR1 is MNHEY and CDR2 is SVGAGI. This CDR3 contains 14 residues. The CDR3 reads CASSYSPSRYEQFF. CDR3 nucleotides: TGTGCCAGCAGTTACTCACCCAGTAGGTATGAGCAGTTCTTC.

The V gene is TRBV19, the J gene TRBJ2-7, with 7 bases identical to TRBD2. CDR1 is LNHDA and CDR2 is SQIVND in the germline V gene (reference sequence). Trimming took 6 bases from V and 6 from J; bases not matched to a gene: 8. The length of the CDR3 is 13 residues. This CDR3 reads CASSRDLAGEQYF. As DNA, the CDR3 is TGTGCCAGTAGCAGGGATTTAGCGGGCGAGCAGTACTTC.

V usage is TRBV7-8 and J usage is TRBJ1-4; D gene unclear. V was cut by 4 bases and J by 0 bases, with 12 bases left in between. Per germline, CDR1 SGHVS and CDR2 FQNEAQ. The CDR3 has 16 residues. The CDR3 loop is CASSSWRFATNEKLFF. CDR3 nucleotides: TGTGCCAGCAGCTCATGGAGGTTTGCAACTAATGAAAAACTGTTTTTT.

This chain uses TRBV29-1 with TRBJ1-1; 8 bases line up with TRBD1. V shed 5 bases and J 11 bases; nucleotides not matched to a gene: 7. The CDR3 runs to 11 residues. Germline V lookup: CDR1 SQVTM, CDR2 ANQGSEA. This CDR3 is CSVPGTGGAFF. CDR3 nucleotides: TGCAGCGTTCCCGGGACAGGTGGGGCTTTCTTT.

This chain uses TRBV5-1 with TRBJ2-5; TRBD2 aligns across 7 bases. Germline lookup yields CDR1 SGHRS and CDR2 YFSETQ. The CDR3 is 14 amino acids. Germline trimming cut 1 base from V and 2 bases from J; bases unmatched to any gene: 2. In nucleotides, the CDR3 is TGCGCCAGCAGCTTGCCAGCGGGACAAGAGACCCAGTACTTC. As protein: CASSLPAGQETQYF.

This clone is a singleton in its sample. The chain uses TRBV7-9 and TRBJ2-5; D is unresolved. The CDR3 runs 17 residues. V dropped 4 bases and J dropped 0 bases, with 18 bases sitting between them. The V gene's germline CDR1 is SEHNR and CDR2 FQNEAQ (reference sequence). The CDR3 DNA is TGTGCCAGCAGCTCACAAGTTAGTTGGAGACACCAAGAGACCCAGTACTTC. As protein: CASSSQVSWRHQETQYF. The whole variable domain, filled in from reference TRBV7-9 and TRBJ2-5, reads DTGVSQNPRHKITKRGQNVTFRCDPISEHNRLYWYRQTLGQGPEFLTYFQNEAQLEKSRLLSDRFSAERPKGSFSTLEIQRTEQGDSAMYLCASSSQVSWRHQETQYFGPGTRLLVL.

CDR3 region: CASSLFGSTVSTDTQYF. Here the CDR3 DNA reads TGTGCCAGTAGTTTATTTGGGAGCACCGTAAGCACAGATACGCAGTATTTT. The chain has TRBV19 and TRBJ2-3, with a possible D match to TRBD2 (5 bases). The ends were cut back, 5 bases at V and 0 bases at J, with 18 bases in the middle. CDR3 length: 17 amino acids. CDR1 is LNHDA and CDR2 is SQIVND in the germline V gene (reference sequence). Complete variable domain (other parts from reference TRBV19 and TRBJ2-3): DGGITQSPKYLFRKEGQNVTLSCEQNLNHDAMYWYRQDPGQGLRLIYYSQIVNDFQKGDIAEGYSVSREKKESFPLTVTSAQKNPTAFYLCASSLFGSTVSTDTQYFGPGTRLTVL.

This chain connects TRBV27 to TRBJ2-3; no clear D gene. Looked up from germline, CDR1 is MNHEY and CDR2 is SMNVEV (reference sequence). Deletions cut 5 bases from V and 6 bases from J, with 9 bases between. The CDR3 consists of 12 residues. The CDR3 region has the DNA TGTGCCAGCAGTCCTCCGGAGGATACGCAGTATTTT. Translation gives CASSPPEDTQYF.

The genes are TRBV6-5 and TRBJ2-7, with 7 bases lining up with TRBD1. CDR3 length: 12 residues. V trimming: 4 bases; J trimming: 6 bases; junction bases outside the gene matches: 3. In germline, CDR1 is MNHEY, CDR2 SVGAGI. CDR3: CASSSQGTEQYF. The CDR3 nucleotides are TGTGCCAGCAGTTCACAGGGGACCGAGCAGTACTTC.

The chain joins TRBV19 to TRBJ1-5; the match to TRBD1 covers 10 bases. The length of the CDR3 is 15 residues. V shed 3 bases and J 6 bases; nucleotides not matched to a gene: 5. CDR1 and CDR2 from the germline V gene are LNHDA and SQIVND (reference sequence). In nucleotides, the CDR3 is TGTGCCAGTAGTATGGATAGGACAGGGGGTCAGCCCCAGCATTTT. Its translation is CASSMDRTGGQPQHF.